This TCR beta chain was sequenced for a study of T cell changes during pregnancy in multiple sclerosis. Some clones are missing from TCRdb's copy, which holds only in-frame ones; the method was immunoSEQ multiplex PCR. The table includes over 80,000 clones, just over 90% detected once. Germline CDR1 SGHRS, CDR2 YFSETQ. The CDR3 contains 16 residues. The junction had 6 bases not matched to a gene; V was cut back by 0 bases and J by 4 bases. J is TRBJ2-3 and V is TRBV5-1, with 9 bases fitting TRBD2. The receptor's source is a female donor in good health, enrolled as a control in a pregnancy study. Material: peripheral blood, obtained in the second trimester of pregnancy. The CDR3 here is CASSLEGGGAPDTQYF. The CDR3 region has the DNA TGCGCCAGCAGCTTGGAGGGCGGGGGGGCCCCAGATACGCAGTATTTT.